A selection of T cell receptor beta chains follows, all from one sample in a study of cytomegalovirus exposure and HLA in healthy donors. Some clones are missing from TCRdb's copy, which holds only in-frame ones; the method was immunoSEQ multiplex PCR. The sample includes about 84,000 clones, approximately 90% of them seen just once. Sequencing used PBMCs. All receptors derive from a man aged 30 to 45 in good health and CMV-seronegative. Each CDR3 is given with its conserved first and last residue. The size of a clone is reported for some rows only, either as once, few or many, or as a class for expanded clones.

j_call v_call clone_size cdr3_aa
TRBJ1-4 TRBV2 . CASSSDSGGLNEKLFF
TRBJ1-1 TRBV19 . CASSIPGSRKNTEAFF
TRBJ1-1 TRBV28 . CASINRFTEAFF
TRBJ2-1 TRBV14 . CASSQARASEQFF
TRBJ2-7 TRBV6-6 . CASSHGTGDRYEQYF
TRBJ2-2 TRBV4-2 . CASSQTLAGGVRELFF
TRBJ2-3 TRBV2 . CASSELASGSLKYF
TRBJ1-1 TRBV6-5 . CASFPSGLPFAFF
TRBJ2-2 TRBV4-1 . CASSLPGTNTGELFF
TRBJ2-1 TRBV20-1 . CSASTSTEQFF
TRBJ1-1 TRBV6-5 . CASSRYRGNTEAFF
TRBJ1-1 TRBV10-2 . CASSAGGAPLEAFF
TRBJ2-7 TRBV10-1 few CASSEAPGVHEQYF
TRBJ1-2 TRBV27 . CASSPRTDANYGYTF
TRBJ2-7 TRBV11-2 . CASSKKDSNPYEQYF
TRBJ1-5 TRBV28 once CASMIGGLSNQPQHF
TRBJ1-6 TRBV19 once CASNHRGNSPLHF
TRBJ1-4 TRBV18 once CASSLSGGPNEKLFF
TRBJ2-5 TRBV28 . CASSPQGPPGAQYF